This TCR beta chain comes out of a study of response to subunit inactivated influenza vaccine. Turning to this clonotype: Its antigen remains unidentified.

V lost 4 bases to trimming and J lost 7 bases; unmatched junction nucleotides: 6. The germline gives CDR1 SGHRS, CDR2 YFSETQ. This CDR3 has 14 residues. TCRdb re-derived calls from the RT-PCR reads in MiXCR, one entry per CDR3 protein. Counted here are about 500,000 distinct CDR3 sequences, approximately 15% occurring once; the ten biggest clones make up less than 4%. Overall study findings and caveats: New T cells are recruited in small numbers by each seasonal influenza vaccination, according to the authors' suggestion.

The sequencing here drew on CD4+ T cells sorted from PBMCs, taken around 2 years after vaccination. The TCR originated in a man aged 45 to 75 who received an inactivated influenza vaccine. V is TRBV5-1 and J is TRBJ1-2, with 11 bases that match TRBD1. The CDR3 reads CASSPGQGVSGYTF. CDR3 DNA: TGCGCCAGCAGCCCGGGACAGGGGGTCTCTGGCTACACCTTC.